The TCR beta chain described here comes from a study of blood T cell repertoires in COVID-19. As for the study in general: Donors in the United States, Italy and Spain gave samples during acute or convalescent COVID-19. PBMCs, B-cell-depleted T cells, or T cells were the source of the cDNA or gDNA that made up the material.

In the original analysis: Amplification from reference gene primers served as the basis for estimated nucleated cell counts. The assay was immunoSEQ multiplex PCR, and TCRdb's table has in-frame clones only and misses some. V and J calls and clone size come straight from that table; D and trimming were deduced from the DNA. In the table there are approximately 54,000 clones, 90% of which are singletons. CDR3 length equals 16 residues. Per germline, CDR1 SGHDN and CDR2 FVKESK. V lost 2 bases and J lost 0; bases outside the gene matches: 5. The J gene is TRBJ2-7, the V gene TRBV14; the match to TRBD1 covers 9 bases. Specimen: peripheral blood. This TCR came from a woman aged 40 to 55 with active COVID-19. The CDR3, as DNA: TGTGCCAGCAGCCAACCCGGGACAGGGACCTCCTACGAGCAGTACTTC. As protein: CASSQPGTGTSYEQYF.